This is a list of T cell receptor beta chains from one sample in a study of cytomegalovirus exposure and HLA in healthy donors. Clones were read by immunoSEQ multiplex PCR, and TCRdb kept only the in-frame ones, dropping some. The sample holds 95,000 to 150,000 clones, over 70% seen once. Sequenced sample: PBMCs. All receptors derive from a man in his late teens or twenties in good health and CMV-seropositive. CDR3s include the opening cysteine and the closing phenylalanine or tryptophan. D genes are given only for firm matches. The size entry is marked missing in some rows and otherwise reads once, few, many or a size class.

>once|TRBV4-1|TRBD1|TRBJ2-2
CASSQRQGNTGELFF
TGCGCCAGCAGCCAACGACAGGGGAACACCGGGGAGCTGTTTTTT
>NA|TRBV5-6|TRBD1|TRBJ1-5
CASSLSGGHQPQHF
TGTGCCAGCAGCTTGTCAGGGGGCCATCAGCCCCAGCATTTT
>NA|TRBV11-2|NA|TRBJ2-3
CASSLGVAVRGDTQYF
TGTGCCAGCAGCTTAGGGGTAGCGGTCCGGGGAGATACGCAGTATTTT
>few|TRBV6-5|TRBD1|TRBJ1-1
CASSYWTGRNTEAFF
TGTGCCAGCAGTTACTGGACAGGTAGGAACACTGAAGCTTTCTTT
>NA|TRBV5-4|NA|TRBJ2-5
CASSPWTRQETQYF
TGTGCCAGCAGCCCCTGGACACGACAAGAGACCCAGTACTTC
>few|TRBV7-9|TRBD1|TRBJ1-4
CASSPETGIGEKLFF
TGTGCCAGCAGCCCAGAGACAGGGATTGGTGAAAAACTGTTTTTT
>once|TRBV5-4|TRBD1|TRBJ2-5
CASSLLDRAEETQYF
TGTGCCAGCAGCTTGTTGGACAGGGCCGAGGAGACCCAGTACTTC
>NA|TRBV9|TRBD1|TRBJ1-2
CASSVAGTGADYGYTF
TGTGCCAGCAGCGTAGCCGGGACAGGGGCGGACTATGGCTACACCTTC
>NA|TRBV10-3|NA|TRBJ1-1
CAISDDREMNTEAFF
TGTGCCATCAGTGACGACAGAGAGATGAACACTGAAGCTTTCTTT
>NA|TRBV14|NA|TRBJ1-1
CASSLRAGDLNTEAFF
TGTGCCAGCAGCCTCCGGGCGGGGGATTTGAACACTGAAGCTTTCTTT